The 6 T cell receptor beta chains below were found in one sample sequenced in a study of T cell responses to AZD1222 COVID-19 vaccine. The method was immunoSEQ multiplex PCR; TCRdb's version includes in-frame clones alone and lacks a portion of them. The table includes 100,000 to 130,000 clones, about 92% detected once. This specimen was peripheral blood, taken on day 0 of MenACWY control vaccination. The source of these receptors is an adult in good health.

This sequence joins TRBV30 and TRBJ2-5, with D possibly matching TRBD1 (6 bases). The V and J ends lost 3 bases and 5 bases respectively, with 16 bases between them. The CDR3 totals 14 residues. CDR1 is GTSNPN and CDR2 is SVGIG in the germline V gene (reference sequence). DNA of the CDR3: TGTGCCTGGAGATTCCAGACAGGCCGCGAGACCCAGTACTTC. Its translation: CAWRFQTGRETQYF.

The CDR3 DNA reads TGTGCCAGCAGTTTCGAGCTGAACACTGAAGCTTTCTTT. Translated: CASSFELNTEAFF. This chain joins TRBV27 and TRBJ1-1; no definite D call. CDR1 MNHEY and CDR2 SMNVEV come from the germline V gene (reference sequence). Trimming removed 3 bases at V and 0 bases at J, with 5 bases between. The CDR3 spans 13 residues.

The chain links TRBV19 to TRBJ2-7; D is unclear. The V end lost 4 bases, the J end lost 0 bases, and 7 bases lay between the germline ends. CDR3 length equals 13 residues. The germline CDR1 and CDR2 sequences are LNHDA and SQIVND (reference sequence). DNA of the CDR3: TGTGCCAGTAGTACAGACTTCTCCTACGAGCAGTACTTC. This translates into CASSTDFSYEQYF.

This chain joins TRBV2 and TRBJ1-4, with 7 bases aligning to TRBD1. J lost 2 bases, V lost 2 bases, and 2 bases had no gene match. Germline CDR1 is SNHLY and CDR2 is FYNNEI. The CDR3 has 15 residues. CDR3 region: CASSELTGTNEKLFF. The CDR3, as DNA: TGTGCCAGCAGTGAACTGACAGGGACTAATGAAAAACTGTTTTTT.

This chain links TRBV6-5 with TRBJ1-2; TRBD1 matches at 8 bases. This CDR3 spans 15 amino acids. V lost 6 bases and J lost 5; bases outside the gene matches: 11. From germline, CDR1 is MNHEY and CDR2 SVGAGI. The CDR3 region is CASRVPGQDGYGYTF. Written as DNA, the CDR3 is TGTGCCAGCAGGGTCCCGGGACAGGATGGGTATGGCTACACCTTC.

This sequence joins TRBV6-2 or TRBV6-3 and TRBJ2-3; 7 bases align to TRBD2. Trimming took 4 bases from V and 2 from J; bases not matched to a gene: 12. The germline V gene has CDR1 MNHEY and CDR2 SVGEGT. The CDR3 spans 17 residues. CDR3 in amino acids: CASSSDKAGIDTDTQYF. The CDR3 nucleotides are TGTGCCAGCAGTTCCGATAAAGCGGGAATCGACACAGATACGCAGTATTTT.